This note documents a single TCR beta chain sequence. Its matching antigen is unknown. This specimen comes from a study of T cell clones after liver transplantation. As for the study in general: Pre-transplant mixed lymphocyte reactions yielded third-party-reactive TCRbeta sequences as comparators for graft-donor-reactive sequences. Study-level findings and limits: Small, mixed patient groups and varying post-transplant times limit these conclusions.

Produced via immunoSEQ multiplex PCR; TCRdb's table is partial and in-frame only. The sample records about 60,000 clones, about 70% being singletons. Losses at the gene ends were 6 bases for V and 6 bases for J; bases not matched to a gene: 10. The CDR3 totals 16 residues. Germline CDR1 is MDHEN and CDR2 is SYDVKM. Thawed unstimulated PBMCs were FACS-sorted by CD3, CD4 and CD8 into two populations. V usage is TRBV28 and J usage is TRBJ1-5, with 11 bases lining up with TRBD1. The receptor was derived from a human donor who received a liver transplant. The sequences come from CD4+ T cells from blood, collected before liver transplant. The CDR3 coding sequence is TGTGCCAGCAGCCCCGCCGGGGGGACAGGGGGTCAGCCCCAGCATTTT. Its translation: CASSPAGGTGGQPQHF.